Listed below are T cell receptor beta chains from one sample, sequenced in a study of post-analysis software for immune sequencing data. MiXCR, applied by TCRdb to the PCR reads, yields one record per CDR3 protein. The table shows under 200,000 distinct CDR3 sequences, with roughly 34% occurring only once. The sample consisted of blood, taken after autologous hematopoietic stem cell transplantation. The receptors were gathered from a girl aged 5-17 years with multiple sclerosis. CDR3s include the opening cysteine and the closing phenylalanine or tryptophan. The D gene is left open where the match is weak. Only some rows state a clone size, as once, few, many or a class for expanded clones.

>TRBV7-2|TRBD1|TRBJ2-7|NA
TGTGCCAGCAGCTTCGGGGACAGGGGGAACGAGCAGTACTTC
CASSFGDRGNEQYF
>TRBV12-3/TRBV12-4|NA|TRBJ1-5|many
TGTGCCAGCAGTTTAGGGGGGCATCAGCCCCAGCATTTT
CASSLGGHQPQHF
>TRBV24-1|NA|TRBJ2-1|few
TGTGCCACCAGCGACTACGGAGACAATGGGGTAACGATGCAGTTCTTC
CATSDYGDNGVTMQFF
>TRBV20-1|TRBD1|TRBJ2-5|NA
TGCAGTGGGGACAGGGAATTGAAAGAGACCCAGTACTTC
CSGDRELKETQYF
>TRBV11-2|TRBD2|TRBJ2-7|NA
TGTGCCAGCAGACCTGGGGGGGGATCGGACTACGAGCAGTACTTC
CASRPGGGSDYEQYF
>TRBV15|NA|TRBJ2-3|NA
TGTGCCACCAGCAGCTCTACAGATACGCAGTATTTT
CATSSSTDTQYF
>TRBV10-3|NA|TRBJ2-2|NA
TGTGCCATCAGTGAGAGGGCCGAGGGGGACGGCACCGGGGAGCTGTTTTTT
CAISERAEGDGTGELFF
>TRBV20-1|NA|TRBJ2-3|NA
TGCAGTGCTAGGCTCGGACTCAGCACAGATACGCGGTATTTT
CSARLGLSTDTRYF
>TRBV10-3|NA|TRBJ1-2|NA
TGTGCCATCAGTGAGGAGGAGGTGTCGGTCGGGGGAGCCTTTGGCTACACCTTC
CAISEEEVSVGGAFGYTF
>TRBV3-1|TRBD2|TRBJ2-1|few
TGTGCCAGCAGAACCCGACTAGCGGGAGTCGGGGAGCAGTTCTTC
CASRTRLAGVGEQFF
>TRBV7-3|NA|TRBJ2-3|NA
TGTGCCAGCAGCCCAAGGGACTCAGATACGCAGTATTTT
CASSPRDSDTQYF
>TRBV30|NA|TRBJ2-5|NA
TGTGCCTGGACCGGTCGGGAGACCCAGTACTTC
CAWTGRETQYF
>TRBV20-1|NA|TRBJ2-7|NA
TGCAGTGCTAGATCCATAGCGGAGAGCTCCTACGAGCAGTACTTC
CSARSIAESSYEQYF
>TRBV4-2|TRBD2|TRBJ2-1|once
TGTGCCAGCAGCCAAGATTCCGGGACTAGGGAGGACAATGAGCAGTTCTTC
CASSQDSGTREDNEQFF
>TRBV29-1|TRBD1|TRBJ1-2|NA
TGCAGCGTGCGGCAAGGGGGCGAGGGCTACACCTTC
CSVRQGGEGYTF
>TRBV20-1|TRBD2|TRBJ2-5|NA
TGCAGTGCCCCCACTAGCGCCCATAGGGGTGGGCAGTACTTC
CSAPTSAHRGGQYF